A single sample gave rise to the 6 T cell receptor beta chains below, sequenced in a study of beta chain features in type 1 diabetes. What these receptors recognize is not known. The study's findings and limits: A moderate, significant TCRB CDR3 shortening appeared in type 1 diabetes across four CD4+ subsets.

Sequenced material consisted of expressed TCRB transcripts (all of the isolated RNA was reverse transcribed). Here immunoSEQ multiplex PCR was the method, and the copy in TCRdb shows in-frame clones only, minus some. Of roughly 350,000 clones in the sample, 8.5% to 10% were seen once. Sequenced sample: central memory CD4+ T cells from blood. The receptors were gathered from a man aged 30 to 39 with type 1 diabetes.

This clone occurred a few times. Other DNA sequences in the sample encode the same CDR3. The genes are TRBV7-8 and TRBJ2-2; the match to TRBD2 covers 11 bases. The germline V gene has CDR1 SGHVS and CDR2 FQNEAQ. CDR3 length: 16 amino acids. The junction had 5 bases not matched to a gene; V was cut back by 0 bases and J by 8 bases. The CDR3 is CASSLAASGRTGELFF. DNA of the CDR3: TGTGCCAGCAGCTTAGCGGCTAGCGGGAGGACGGGGGAGCTGTTTTTT.

This clone appeared a single time. The chain employs TRBV6-6 and TRBJ2-7; 7 nucleotides match TRBD1. Germline V CDR1 and CDR2: MNHNY, SVGAGI (reference sequence). This CDR3 is built from 16 residues. The J segment lost 3 bases and the V segment lost 5 bases, leaving 13 bases of the junction unmatched. This chain's CDR3 is CASSTGVGVRIYEQYF. Written as DNA, the CDR3 is TGTGCCAGCAGTACAGGGGTAGGGGTGAGAATCTACGAGCAGTACTTC.

V is TRBV11-3 and J is TRBJ2-5; the D gene is possibly TRBD2 (5 bases). Germline V CDR1 and CDR2: SGHNT, YENEEA. The CDR3 consists of 16 residues. Trimming shortened V by 1 base and J by 5 bases, and 17 bases separated the two germline ends. CDR3 residues: CASSLARRALVETQYF. DNA for the CDR3: TGTGCCAGCAGCTTAGCGCGGCGGGCCTTGGTGGAGACCCAGTACTTC.

This clone came up a few times. Other DNA sequences in the sample encode the same CDR3. The chain carries TRBV7-2 and TRBJ2-6; D call uncertain. The V end was cut by 4 bases, the J end by 0 bases, with 7 bases between. This CDR3 comprises 15 residues. Germline-derived CDR1 and CDR2 are SGHTA and FQGNSA. CDR3 sequence reads: CASSSQSSGANVLTF. CDR3 bases: TGTGCCAGCAGCTCCCAAAGCTCTGGGGCCAACGTCCTGACTTTC.

The V gene is TRBV6-6, the J gene TRBJ2-7, with TRBD1 matching over 9 bases. The ends lost 0 bases at V and 4 bases at J; junction bases unmatched: 4. CDR3 length equals 15 residues. CDR1 is MNHNY and CDR2 is SVGAGI in the germline V gene (reference sequence). Here the CDR3 DNA reads TGTGCCAGCAGTTACTCGAAACAGGGGGCTTACGAGCAGTACTTC. It translates to CASSYSKQGAYEQYF.

In its sample, this clone was seen a few times. The V and J genes are TRBV28 and TRBJ1-2; D possibly corresponds to TRBD1 (5 bases). Trimming stripped 6 bases from V and 4 bases from J, with 12 bases between. CDR3 length: 13 amino acids. The germline V gene has CDR1 MDHEN and CDR2 SYDVKM. CDR3 residues: CASRFGAGYGYTF. CDR3 nucleotide sequence: TGTGCCAGCAGGTTCGGGGCAGGCTATGGCTACACCTTC.